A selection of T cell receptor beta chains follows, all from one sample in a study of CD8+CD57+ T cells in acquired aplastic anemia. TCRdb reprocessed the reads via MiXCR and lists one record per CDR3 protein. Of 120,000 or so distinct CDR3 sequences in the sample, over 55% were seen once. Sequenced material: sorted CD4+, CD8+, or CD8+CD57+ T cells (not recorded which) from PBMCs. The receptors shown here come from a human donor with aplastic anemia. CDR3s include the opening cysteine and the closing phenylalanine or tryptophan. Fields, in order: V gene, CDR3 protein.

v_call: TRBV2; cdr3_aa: CASSPLAGGETQYF
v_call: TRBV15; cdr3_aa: CATSLRRGPNEKLFF
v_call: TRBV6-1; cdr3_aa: CASTAFRDRGADYGYTF
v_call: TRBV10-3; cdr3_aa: CAMAKTSTDTQYF
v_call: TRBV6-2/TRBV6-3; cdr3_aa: CASSYLRGRGANNEQFF
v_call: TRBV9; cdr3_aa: CASRLSPDSSNSPLHF
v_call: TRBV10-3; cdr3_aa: CAIRGTGSSYEQYF
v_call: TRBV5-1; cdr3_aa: CASSQTSPGNTEAFF
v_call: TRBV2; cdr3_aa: CASGAWGDSTDTQYF
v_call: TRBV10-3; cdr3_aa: CAISESNGMNTEAFF
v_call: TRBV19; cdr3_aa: CASSIGWTGNQETQYF
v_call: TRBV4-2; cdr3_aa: CASSPALDDMGSTAEQYF
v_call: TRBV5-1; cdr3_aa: CASSLAPSGRTKEAQYF
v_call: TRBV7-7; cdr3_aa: CASSPGQGGETQYF
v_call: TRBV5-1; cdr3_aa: CASSLEAGGVADTQYF
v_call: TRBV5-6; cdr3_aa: CASSQDSREQYF
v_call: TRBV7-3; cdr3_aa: CASSPTGGSGGAYEQYF
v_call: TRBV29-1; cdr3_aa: CSVDSPAPLTF
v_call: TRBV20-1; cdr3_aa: CSAPDLQGLYTEAFF
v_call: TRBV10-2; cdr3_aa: CASSESRTEETFF
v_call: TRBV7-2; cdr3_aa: CASSLVAGKETQYF
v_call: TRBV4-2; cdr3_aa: CASPGAVRDEQFF
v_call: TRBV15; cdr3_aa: CATSRGSGKGGRWSETQYF
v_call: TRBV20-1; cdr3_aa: CSATLFRGHEQYF
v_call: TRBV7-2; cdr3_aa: CASSPQGRGEAFF
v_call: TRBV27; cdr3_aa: CASRTGNGYTF
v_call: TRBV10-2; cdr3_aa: CASSEGSLYEQYF
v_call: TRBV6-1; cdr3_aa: CASIRDSPYEQYF
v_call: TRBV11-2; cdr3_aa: CASSPGTGRGGTEAFF
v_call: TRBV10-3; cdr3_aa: CAMKTSGCGEMFF
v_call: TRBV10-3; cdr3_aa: CATRGAGTGEQYF
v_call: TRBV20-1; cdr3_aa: CSAIGTGQETQYF
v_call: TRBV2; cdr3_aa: CASSALSGVQPQHF
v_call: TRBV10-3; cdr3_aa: CAISEGDREAFF
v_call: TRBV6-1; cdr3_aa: CASSPHGGRGLGEQYF
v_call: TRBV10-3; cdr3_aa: CAISVLTNEKLFF
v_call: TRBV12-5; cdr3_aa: CASGLGQLNTEAFF
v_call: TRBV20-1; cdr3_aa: CSARDGMRGPDGTQYF
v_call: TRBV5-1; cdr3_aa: CASSFVMGKQYF
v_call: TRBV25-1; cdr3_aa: CASSVMGRDSSAFF
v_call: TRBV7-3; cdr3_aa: CASSSQGLEQFF
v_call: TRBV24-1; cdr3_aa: CATSRTGGGYTF
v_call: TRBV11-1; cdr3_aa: CASSATRGGPYNEQFF